These T cell receptor beta chains were read from a single sample in a study of T cell repertoires in cytomegalovirus infection. A single record per CDR3 protein comes from TCRdb applying MiXCR to the reads. The table shows around 210,000 distinct CDR3 sequences, with approximately 7% occurring only once. The sample was PBMCs. These receptors all come from a human donor in good health (CMV status not recorded). Some clones in this sample may be carry-over from other donors' samples. The CDR3 runs from the conserved cysteine through the conserved F or W. The D gene is left open where the match is weak. For some rows the clone size is stated as once, few or many, or as a class when expanded; others skip it.

.	TRBV12-3/TRBV12-4	TRBJ2-7	many	CASSYRSLGEQYF	TGTGCCAGCAGCTACAGGAGTCTGGGGGAGCAGTACTTC
TRBD1	TRBV6-2/TRBV6-3	TRBJ2-5	many	CASRKRDSRQETQYF	TGTGCCAGCAGGAAACGGGACAGTAGACAAGAGACCCAGTACTTC
TRBD1	TRBV23-1	TRBJ2-7	many	CASSPPGQNTYEQYF	TGCGCCAGCAGTCCTCCGGGACAGAACACCTACGAGCAGTACTTC
TRBD2	TRBV5-1	TRBJ2-7	many	CASSSTSGAVEQYF	TGCGCCAGCAGCTCGACTAGCGGGGCAGTCGAGCAGTACTTC
.	TRBV7-9	TRBJ2-7	many	CASSPSGQPYEQYF	TGTGCCAGCAGCCCATCCGGACAGCCCTACGAGCAGTACTTC
.	TRBV23-1	TRBJ1-4	many	CASSHFPRAALTTNEKLFF	TGCGCCAGCAGTCACTTCCCGCGCGCAGCCCTGACAACTAATGAAAAACTGTTTTTT
.	TRBV5-1	TRBJ2-1	.	CASSSGLRDIEQFF	TGCGCCAGCAGCTCGGGGCTCAGGGACATTGAGCAGTTCTTC
TRBD1	TRBV6-1	TRBJ2-7	few	CASSAQGANYEQYF	TGTGCCAGCAGTGCACAGGGGGCTAACTACGAGCAGTACTTC
.	TRBV7-2	TRBJ2-1	many	CASSLLGYNEQFF	TGTGCCAGCAGCTTACTCGGCTACAATGAGCAGTTCTTC
.	TRBV12-3/TRBV12-4	TRBJ2-3	many	CASSLGGLTDTQYF	TGTGCCAGCAGCTTAGGAGGGCTCACAGATACGCAGTATTTT
TRBD2	TRBV24-1	TRBJ2-5	many	CATSDVAGRGETQYF	TGTGCCACCAGTGATGTAGCGGGGAGGGGAGAGACCCAGTACTTC
.	TRBV5-5	TRBJ1-6	few	CASSWATDINSPLHF	TGTGCCAGCAGCTGGGCAACAGATATCAATTCACCCCTCCACTTT
TRBD2	TRBV6-5	TRBJ2-7	few	CASSAGLAGYEQYF	TGTGCCAGCAGTGCGGGACTAGCGGGGTACGAGCAGTACTTC
.	TRBV7-8	TRBJ2-2	many	CASSLPFTGELFF	TGTGCCAGCAGCCTCCCGTTTACCGGGGAGCTGTTTTTT
.	TRBV7-9	TRBJ1-3	.	CASSPGGGYSGNTIYF	TGTGCCAGCAGCCCCGGCGGGGGATACTCTGGAAACACCATATATTTT
TRBD2	TRBV6-2/TRBV6-3	TRBJ2-2	many	CASSPGGVANTGELFF	TGTGCCAGCAGCCCCGGGGGGGTGGCGAACACCGGGGAGCTGTTTTTT
TRBD1	TRBV6-2/TRBV6-3	TRBJ1-1	.	CASSPGQGIGKTEAFF	TGTGCCAGCAGTCCGGGACAGGGGATCGGGAAGACTGAAGCTTTCTTT
.	TRBV12-3/TRBV12-4	TRBJ2-1	many	CASSLGTRTEQFF	TGTGCCAGCAGTTTAGGTACCAGGACAGAGCAGTTCTTC
.	TRBV20-1	TRBJ1-5	many	CSARRGSNQPQHF	TGCAGTGCCAGAAGAGGTAGCAATCAGCCCCAGCATTTT
TRBD2	TRBV7-2	TRBJ2-5	many	CASSFPLASGGLSRETQYF	TGTGCCAGCAGCTTCCCGCTAGCTAGCGGGGGGCTTAGCCGAGAGACCCAGTACTTC
.	TRBV20-1	TRBJ2-5	few	CSATHQETQYF	TGCAGTGCTACCCACCAAGAGACCCAGTACTTC
.	TRBV6-2/TRBV6-3	TRBJ1-5	many	CASSWRDTQPQHF	TGTGCCAGCAGTTGGAGGGATACGCAGCCCCAGCATTTT
.	TRBV7-3	TRBJ2-3	many	CASSLIPGLSTDTQYF	TGTGCCAGCAGCTTAATACCGGGTCTAAGCACAGATACGCAGTATTTT
TRBD2	TRBV7-3	TRBJ2-1	many	CASSLVLADYNEQFF	TGTGCCAGCAGCTTAGTACTAGCGGATTACAATGAGCAGTTCTTC
TRBD2	TRBV7-8	TRBJ2-2	many	CASSFTAGAGTGELFF	TGTGCCAGCAGTTTTACAGCGGGGGCAGGCACCGGGGAGCTGTTTTTT
.	TRBV5-1	TRBJ1-2	few	CASSLDPSYHYGYTF	TGCGCCAGCAGCTTGGATCCTTCGTACCACTATGGCTACACCTTC
TRBD1	TRBV4-3	TRBJ1-1	many	CASSHQTGDTEAFF	TGCGCCAGCAGCCACCAGACAGGGGACACTGAAGCTTTCTTT
TRBD1	TRBV28	TRBJ1-4	many	CASSLPGGPTNEKLFF	TGTGCCAGCAGTCTTCCAGGGGGACCAACTAATGAAAAACTGTTTTTT
TRBD1	TRBV20-1	TRBJ1-2	many	CSAADRTSNYGYTF	TGCAGTGCCGCGGACAGGACATCTAACTATGGCTACACCTTC
TRBD2	TRBV7-9	TRBJ2-1	.	CASSPGLAGGKTYNEQFF	TGTGCCAGCAGTCCGGGACTAGCGGGGGGAAAAACCTACAATGAGCAGTTCTTC
.	TRBV29-1	TRBJ1-1	many	CSAPTGQNTEAFF	TGCAGCGCTCCGACAGGACAGAACACTGAAGCTTTCTTT
.	TRBV7-2	TRBJ1-5	many	CASSLPGDANQPQHF	TGTGCCAGCAGCCTCCCGGGCGACGCCAATCAGCCCCAGCATTTT
.	TRBV20-1	TRBJ2-5	many	CSAPETQYF	TGCAGTGCGCCGGAGACCCAGTACTTC
TRBD1	TRBV28	TRBJ2-7	many	CASSTTGTGYALQYF	TGTGCCAGCAGCACGACCGGGACAGGGTACGCGCTGCAGTACTTC
TRBD2	TRBV12-3/TRBV12-4	TRBJ2-5	many	CASSLTSRLETQYF	TGTGCCAGCAGTTTGACTAGCAGGTTGGAGACCCAGTACTTC
.	TRBV12-3/TRBV12-4	TRBJ2-7	many	CASSFARALEQYF	TGTGCCAGCTCCTTCGCCCGGGCCTTAGAGCAGTACTTC
TRBD1	TRBV28	TRBJ2-1	many	CASSGQGTGNYNEQFF	TGTGCCAGCAGTGGACAAGGGACAGGGAATTACAATGAGCAGTTCTTC
.	TRBV7-9	TRBJ1-2	many	CASTSQRDGYTF	TGTGCCAGCACCTCCCAAAGGGACGGCTACACCTTC
TRBD1	TRBV6-2/TRBV6-3	TRBJ2-7	many	CASSQTGGRYEQYF	TGTGCCAGCAGCCAGACAGGGGGCAGATACGAGCAGTACTTC
.	TRBV6-2/TRBV6-3	TRBJ1-5	.	CASSYWDQPQHF	TGTGCCAGCAGTTACTGGGATCAGCCCCAGCATTTT
.	TRBV19	TRBJ1-2	many	CASSIFGVADYGYTF	TGTGCCAGTAGTATATTTGGGGTTGCGGACTATGGCTACACCTTC
TRBD2	TRBV5-1	TRBJ2-7	many	CASSLGLADSYEQYF	TGCGCCAGCAGCTTGGGACTAGCGGACTCCTACGAGCAGTACTTC
TRBD1	TRBV24-1	TRBJ2-3	many	CATSDGQGTDTQYF	TGTGCCACCAGTGATGGACAGGGGACAGATACGCAGTATTTT
.	TRBV29-1	TRBJ1-1	many	CSVHPRGYIEAFF	TGCAGCGTTCACCCAAGGGGGTATATTGAAGCTTTCTTT
.	TRBV2	TRBJ2-7	many	CASSALVAGEQYF	TGTGCCAGCAGTGCCCTCGTGGCTGGCGAGCAGTACTTC
TRBD2	TRBV6-5	TRBJ2-2	many	CASSRAGGPNTGELFF	TGTGCCAGCAGCCGCGCGGGGGGGCCTAACACCGGGGAGCTGTTTTTT
TRBD1	TRBV6-1	TRBJ1-1	many	CASSLGQGFRTEAFF	TGTGCCAGCAGTTTGGGACAGGGGTTTCGCACTGAAGCTTTCTTT
.	TRBV6-7	TRBJ2-7	many	CASSYRRVAPQYF	TGTGCCAGCAGTTACCGCAGGGTAGCCCCGCAGTACTTC
TRBD1	TRBV10-3	TRBJ1-2	many	CAIRTTGAYGYTF	TGTGCCATCAGGACGACAGGGGCCTATGGCTACACCTTC
TRBD2	TRBV7-2	TRBJ2-1	many	CASSVPGLEWFF	TGTGCCAGCAGCGTACCCGGACTAGAATGGTTCTTC
TRBD1	TRBV5-1	TRBJ1-2	.	CASSSDPDRAGGGYTF	TGCGCCAGCAGCTCCGACCCGGACAGGGCCGGTGGAGGCTACACCTTC
.	TRBV10-3	TRBJ1-1	many	CAISDPNREDTEAFF	TGTGCCATCAGTGACCCCAATCGTGAGGACACTGAAGCTTTCTTT
TRBD1	TRBV10-3	TRBJ1-1	many	CAISESRGATEAFF	TGTGCCATCAGTGAGTCCAGGGGGGCGACTGAAGCTTTCTTT
.	TRBV2	TRBJ2-7	many	CASSEQNISYEQYF	TGTGCCAGCAGTGAACAGAACATCTCCTACGAGCAGTACTTC
.	TRBV7-2	TRBJ2-7	many	CASSLYDRAYEQYF	TGTGCCAGCAGCCTTTATGACAGAGCCTACGAGCAGTACTTC